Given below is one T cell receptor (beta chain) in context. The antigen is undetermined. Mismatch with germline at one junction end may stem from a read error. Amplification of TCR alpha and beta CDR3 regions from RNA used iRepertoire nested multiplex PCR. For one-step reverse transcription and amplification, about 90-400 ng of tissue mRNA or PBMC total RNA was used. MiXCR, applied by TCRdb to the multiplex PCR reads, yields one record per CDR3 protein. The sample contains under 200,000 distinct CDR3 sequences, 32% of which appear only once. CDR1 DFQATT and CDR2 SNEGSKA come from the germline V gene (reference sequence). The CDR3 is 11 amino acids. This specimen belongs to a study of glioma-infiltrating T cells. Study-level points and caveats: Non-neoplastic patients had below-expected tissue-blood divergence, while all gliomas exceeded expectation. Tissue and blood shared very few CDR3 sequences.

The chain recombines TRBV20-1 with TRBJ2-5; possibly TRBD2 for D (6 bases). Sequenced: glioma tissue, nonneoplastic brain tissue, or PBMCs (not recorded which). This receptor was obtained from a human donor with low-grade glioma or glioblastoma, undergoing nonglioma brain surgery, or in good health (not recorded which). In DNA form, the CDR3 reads TGCAGTGATGGACTACAAGAGAACCAGTACTTC. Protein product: CSDGLQENQYF.